This TCR beta chain was captured by sequencing in a study of blood T cell repertoires in COVID-19. The CDR3 contains 14 residues. Germline V gene lookup returns CDR1 SGHTA and CDR2 FQGNSA. V shed 5 bases and J shed 4 bases, with 12 bases lying between them. Methods used by the authors: Estimated nucleated cell counts came from reference gene primer amplification. TCRdb's copy holds only in-frame clones and misses some; the assay was immunoSEQ multiplex PCR. V, J and clone size reflect that table, while D and trimming were determined from the DNA. This table holds about 250,000 clones, 75% to 85% found once.

The clonotype originates from a woman in her fifties or sixties with acute COVID-19. The rearrangement links TRBV7-2 to TRBJ1-5; D is uncertain. Material: PBMCs or T cells enriched from blood (not recorded which). Here the CDR3 reads CASSDRGENQPQHF. CDR3 coding DNA: TGTGCCAGCAGCGATCGGGGAGAAAATCAGCCCCAGCATTTT.